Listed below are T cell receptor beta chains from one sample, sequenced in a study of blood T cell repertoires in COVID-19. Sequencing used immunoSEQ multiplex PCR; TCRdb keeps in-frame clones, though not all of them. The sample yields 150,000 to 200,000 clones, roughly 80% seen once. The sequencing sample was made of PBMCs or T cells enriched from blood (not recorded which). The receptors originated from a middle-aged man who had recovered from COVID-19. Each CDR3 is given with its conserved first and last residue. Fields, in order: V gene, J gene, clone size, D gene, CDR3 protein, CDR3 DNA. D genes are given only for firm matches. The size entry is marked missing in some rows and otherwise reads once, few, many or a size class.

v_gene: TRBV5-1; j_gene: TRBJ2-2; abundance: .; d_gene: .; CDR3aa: CASSLGEYTGELFF; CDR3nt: TGCGCCAGCAGCTTGGGCGAATACACCGGGGAGCTGTTTTTT
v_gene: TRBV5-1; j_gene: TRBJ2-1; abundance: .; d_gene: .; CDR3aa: CASSFTAGSYNEQFF; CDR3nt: TGCGCCAGCAGCTTTACAGCCGGCTCCTACAATGAGCAGTTCTTC
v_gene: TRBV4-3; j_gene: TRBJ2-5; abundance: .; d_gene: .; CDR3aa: CASSRQSPSGTQYF; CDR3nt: TGCGCCAGCAGCCGGCAGAGCCCTTCAGGGACCCAGTACTTC
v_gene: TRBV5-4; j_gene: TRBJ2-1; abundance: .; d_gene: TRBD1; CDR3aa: CASSTPDRVDEQFF; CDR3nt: TGTGCCAGCAGCACTCCGGACAGGGTCGATGAGCAGTTCTTC
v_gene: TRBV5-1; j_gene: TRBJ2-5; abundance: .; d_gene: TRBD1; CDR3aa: CASSLRTGGLETQYF; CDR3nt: TGCGCCAGCAGCTTGCGGACAGGGGGCTTGGAGACCCAGTACTTC
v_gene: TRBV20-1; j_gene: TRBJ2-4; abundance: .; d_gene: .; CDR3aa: CTSVWQNIQYF; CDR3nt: TGCACTAGCGTATGGCAAAACATTCAGTACTTC
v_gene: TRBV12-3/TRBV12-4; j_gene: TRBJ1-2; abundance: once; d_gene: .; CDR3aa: CASSFRQDYGYTF; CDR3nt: TGTGCCAGCAGTTTTAGACAGGACTATGGCTACACCTTC
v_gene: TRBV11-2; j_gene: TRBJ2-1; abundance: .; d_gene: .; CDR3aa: CASSPRLVNEQFF; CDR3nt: TGTGCCAGCAGCCCGAGACTCGTCAATGAGCAGTTCTTC
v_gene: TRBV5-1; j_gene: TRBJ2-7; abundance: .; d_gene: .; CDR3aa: CASSPLDPGMGEQYF; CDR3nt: TGCGCCAGCAGCCCCCTGGACCCGGGAATGGGCGAGCAGTACTTC
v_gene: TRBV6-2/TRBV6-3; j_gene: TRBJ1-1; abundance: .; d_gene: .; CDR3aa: CASSYIPFNTEAFF; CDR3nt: TGTGCCAGCAGTTACATTCCGTTCAACACTGAAGCTTTCTTT
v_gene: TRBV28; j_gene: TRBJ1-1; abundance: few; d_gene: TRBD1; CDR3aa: CASTSGGTGYTEAFF; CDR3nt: TGTGCCAGCACCTCAGGCGGGACAGGGTACACTGAAGCTTTCTTT
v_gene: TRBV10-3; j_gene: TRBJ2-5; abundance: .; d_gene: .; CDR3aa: CAIRSDKGKETQYF; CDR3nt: TGTGCCATCAGGTCGGACAAGGGGAAAGAGACCCAGTACTTC
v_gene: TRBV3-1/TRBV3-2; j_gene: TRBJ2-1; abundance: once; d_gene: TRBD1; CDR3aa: CAISDRVNEQFF; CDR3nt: TGTGCCATCTCGGACAGGGTCAATGAGCAGTTCTTC
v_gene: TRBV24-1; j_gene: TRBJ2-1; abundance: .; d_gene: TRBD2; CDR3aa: CATSDARLAGGPGGNEQFF; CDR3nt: TGTGCCACCAGTGACGCTCGTCTAGCGGGGGGGCCTGGAGGCAATGAGCAGTTCTTC
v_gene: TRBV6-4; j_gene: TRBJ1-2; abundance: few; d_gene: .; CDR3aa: CASSAGNGYTF; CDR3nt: TGTGCCAGCAGTGCAGGGAACGGCTACACCTTC
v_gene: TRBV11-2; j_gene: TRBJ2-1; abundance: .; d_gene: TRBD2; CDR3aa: CASSRGGGERYNEQFF; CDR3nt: TGCGCCAGCAGCAGGGGCGGGGGGGAAAGGTACAATGAGCAGTTCTTC
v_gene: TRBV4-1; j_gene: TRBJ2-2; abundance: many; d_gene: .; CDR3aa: CASSQDRSGTRNTGELFF; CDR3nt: TGCGCCAGCAGCCAAGATCGCTCCGGGACAAGGAACACCGGGGAGCTGTTTTTT
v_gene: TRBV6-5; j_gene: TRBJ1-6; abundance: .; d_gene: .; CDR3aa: CASQGLNNSPLHF; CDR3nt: TGTGCCAGCCAGGGACTGAATAATTCACCCCTCCACTTT
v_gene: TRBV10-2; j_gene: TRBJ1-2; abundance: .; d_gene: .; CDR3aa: CASSEYRDYGYTF; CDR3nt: TGCGCCAGCAGTGAGTACAGGGACTATGGCTACACCTTC
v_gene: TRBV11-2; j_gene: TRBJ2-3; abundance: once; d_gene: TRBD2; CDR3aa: CASSPGLAGLAGDTQYF; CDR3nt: TGTGCCAGCAGCCCGGGACTAGCGGGGCTAGCGGGTGATACGCAGTATTTT
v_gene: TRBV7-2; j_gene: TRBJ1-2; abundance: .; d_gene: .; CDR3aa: CASSLARQSVYGYTF; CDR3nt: TGTGCCAGCAGCTTAGCACGACAGTCTGTCTATGGCTACACCTTC
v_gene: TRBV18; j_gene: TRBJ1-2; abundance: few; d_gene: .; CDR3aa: CASSPSDSRGYTF; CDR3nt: TGTGCCAGCTCACCTTCGGACTCGCGGGGCTACACCTTC
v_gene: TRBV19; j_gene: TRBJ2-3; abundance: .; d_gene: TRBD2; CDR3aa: CASSTTSGGVLTDTQYF; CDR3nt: TGTGCCAGTAGTACAACTAGCGGGGGGGTACTCACAGATACGCAGTATTTT
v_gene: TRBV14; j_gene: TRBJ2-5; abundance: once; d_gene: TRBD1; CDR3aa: CASSQDGPTGWYQETQYF; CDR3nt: TGTGCCAGCAGCCAAGACGGACCGACAGGGTGGTACCAAGAGACCCAGTACTTC
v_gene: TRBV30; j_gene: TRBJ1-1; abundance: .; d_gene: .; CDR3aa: CAWSVRGRVNTEAFF; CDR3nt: TGTGCCTGGAGTGTACGCGGGAGGGTGAACACTGAAGCTTTCTTT
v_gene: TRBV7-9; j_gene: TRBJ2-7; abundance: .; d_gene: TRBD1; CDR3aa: CASSSPRGGQGSYEQYF; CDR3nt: TGTGCCAGCAGCTCCCCTAGGGGGGGACAGGGTTCCTACGAGCAGTACTTC
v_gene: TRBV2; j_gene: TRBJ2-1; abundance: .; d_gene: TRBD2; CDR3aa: CASSRTSGGINEQFF; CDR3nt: TGTGCCAGCAGTCGAACTAGCGGGGGGATCAATGAGCAGTTCTTC
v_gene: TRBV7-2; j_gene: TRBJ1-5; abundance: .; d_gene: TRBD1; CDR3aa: CASSPRTGDQPQHF; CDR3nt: TGTGCCAGCAGCCCTCGGACAGGGGATCAGCCCCAGCATTTT
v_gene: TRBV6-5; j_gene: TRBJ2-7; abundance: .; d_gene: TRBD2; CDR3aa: CASWRRGETYEQYF; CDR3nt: TGTGCCAGCTGGCGGCGGGGGGAGACCTACGAGCAGTACTTC
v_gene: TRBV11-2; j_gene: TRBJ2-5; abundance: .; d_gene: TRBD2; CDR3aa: CASSLVFGGGAGETQYF; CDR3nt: TGTGCCAGCAGCTTAGTGTTCGGCGGGGGGGCCGGGGAGACCCAGTACTTC
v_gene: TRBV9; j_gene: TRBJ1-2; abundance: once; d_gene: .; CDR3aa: CASSPQGYGYTF; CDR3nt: TGTGCCAGCAGCCCGCAGGGGTATGGCTACACCTTC
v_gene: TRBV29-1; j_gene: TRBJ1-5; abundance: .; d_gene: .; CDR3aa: CSVEDRCGGNQPQHF; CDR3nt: TGCAGCGTTGAAGATCGGTGCGGGGGCAATCAGCCCCAGCATTTT
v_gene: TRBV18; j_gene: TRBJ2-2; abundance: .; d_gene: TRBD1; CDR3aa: CASSPSPGQGHTGELFF; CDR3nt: TGTGCCAGCTCACCCTCTCCGGGACAGGGACACACCGGGGAGCTGTTTTTT
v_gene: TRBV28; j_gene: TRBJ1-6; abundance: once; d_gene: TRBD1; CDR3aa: CASRGTDRSPLHF; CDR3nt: TGTGCCAGCAGGGGGACAGACCGTTCACCCCTCCACTTT
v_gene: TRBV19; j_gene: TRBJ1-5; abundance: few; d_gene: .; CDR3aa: CASSMGQLNQPQHF; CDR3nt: TGTGCCAGTAGTATGGGGCAGTTAAATCAGCCCCAGCATTTT
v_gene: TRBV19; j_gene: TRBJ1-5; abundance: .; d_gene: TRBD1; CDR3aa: CASSTSTGGGNQPQHF; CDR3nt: TGTGCCAGTAGTACCTCGACAGGGGGCGGCAATCAGCCCCAGCATTTT
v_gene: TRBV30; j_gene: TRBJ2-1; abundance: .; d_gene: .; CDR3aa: CAWSVQGQPYNEQFF; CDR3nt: TGTGCCTGGAGTGTACAAGGACAGCCATACAATGAGCAGTTCTTC
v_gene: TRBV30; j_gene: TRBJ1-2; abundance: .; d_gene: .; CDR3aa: CAWSVWPSPAGDGYTF; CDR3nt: TGTGCCTGGAGTGTGTGGCCGTCCCCCGCGGGGGATGGCTACACCTTC
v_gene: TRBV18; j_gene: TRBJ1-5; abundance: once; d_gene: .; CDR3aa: CASSSQANQPQHF; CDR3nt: TGTGCCAGCTCATCCCAGGCAAATCAGCCCCAGCATTTT
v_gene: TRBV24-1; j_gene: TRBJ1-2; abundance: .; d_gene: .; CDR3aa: CATSGTTGSYGYTF; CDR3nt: TGTGCCACCAGCGGGACGACAGGAAGTTATGGCTACACCTTC
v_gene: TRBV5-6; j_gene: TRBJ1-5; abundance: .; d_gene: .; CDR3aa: CASSRVNQPQHF; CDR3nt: TGTGCCAGCAGTCGCGTCAATCAGCCCCAGCATTTT
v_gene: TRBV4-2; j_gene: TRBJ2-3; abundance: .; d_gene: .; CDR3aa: CASSQETSTDTQYF; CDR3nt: TGTGCCAGCAGCCAAGAGACTTCCACAGATACGCAGTATTTT
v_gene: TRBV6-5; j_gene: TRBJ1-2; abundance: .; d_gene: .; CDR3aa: CASSYLDGYTF; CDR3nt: TGTGCCAGCAGTTATCTAGATGGCTACACCTTC
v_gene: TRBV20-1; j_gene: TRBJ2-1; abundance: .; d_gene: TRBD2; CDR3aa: CSASLAGRGNEQFF; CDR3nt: TGCAGTGCTAGTTTGGCGGGGAGGGGTAATGAGCAGTTCTTC
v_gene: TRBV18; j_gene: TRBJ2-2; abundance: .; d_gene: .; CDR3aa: CASSPGNANTGELFF; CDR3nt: TGTGCCAGCTCACCGGGCAACGCGAACACCGGGGAGCTGTTTTTT
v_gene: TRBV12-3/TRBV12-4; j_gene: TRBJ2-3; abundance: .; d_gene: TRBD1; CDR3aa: CASRRQGADTQYF; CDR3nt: TGTGCCAGCAGGCGACAGGGGGCAGATACGCAGTATTTT
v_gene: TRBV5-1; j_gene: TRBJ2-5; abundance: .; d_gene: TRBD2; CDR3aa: CASSPSGGAETQYF; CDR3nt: TGCGCCAGCAGCCCTTCGGGGGGGGCGGAGACCCAGTACTTC
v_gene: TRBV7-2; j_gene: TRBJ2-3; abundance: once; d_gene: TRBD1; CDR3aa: CASSATGTGQRTDTQYF; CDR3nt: TGTGCCAGCAGCGCGACAGGGACAGGCCAGCGCACAGATACGCAGTATTTT
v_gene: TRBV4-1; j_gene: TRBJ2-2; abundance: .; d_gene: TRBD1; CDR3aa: CASSQATGDTGELFF; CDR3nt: TGCGCCAGCAGCCAAGCGACAGGGGACACCGGGGAGCTGTTTTTT
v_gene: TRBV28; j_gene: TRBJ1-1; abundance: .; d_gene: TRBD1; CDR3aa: CASTDRGRGNTEAFF; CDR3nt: TGTGCCAGCACCGACAGGGGTCGAGGGAACACTGAAGCTTTCTTT
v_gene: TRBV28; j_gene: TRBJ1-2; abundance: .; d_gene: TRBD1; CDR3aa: CASSMTGQGDGGDYGYTF; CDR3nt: TGTGCCAGCAGTATGACCGGACAGGGGGATGGTGGGGACTATGGCTACACCTTC
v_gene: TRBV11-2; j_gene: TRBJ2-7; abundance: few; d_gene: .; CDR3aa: CASSSLRDTSYEQYF; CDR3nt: TGTGCCAGCAGCTCTCTCCGGGACACCTCCTACGAGCAGTACTTC
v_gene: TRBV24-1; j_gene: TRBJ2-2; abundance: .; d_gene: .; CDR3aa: CATSDLHLDSSNTGELFF; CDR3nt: TGTGCCACCAGTGATTTGCATTTGGACAGCTCGAACACCGGGGAGCTGTTTTTT
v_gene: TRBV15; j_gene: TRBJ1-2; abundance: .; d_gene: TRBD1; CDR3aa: CATSNNRGAYGYTF; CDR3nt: TGTGCCACCAGCAACAACAGGGGAGCATATGGCTACACCTTC
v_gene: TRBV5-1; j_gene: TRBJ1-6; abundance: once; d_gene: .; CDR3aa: CASSLAGTTNSPLHF; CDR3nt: TGCGCCAGCAGCTTGGCAGGGACAACCAATTCACCCCTCCACTTT